This note documents a single TCR beta chain sequence. As handled by the study authors: Nucleated cell counts were estimated from reference gene primer amplification. Repertoires were generated with immunoSEQ multiplex PCR, while TCRdb's copy carries only in-frame clones and drops some. V and J calls and clone size follow that table, whereas D and trimming were derived from the DNA. This sample carries approximately 150,000 clones, 88% of them seen once, and the ten largest clones take 1.5% to 2%. This sample is drawn from a study of blood T cell repertoires in COVID-19. Study-level information: Sample material is recorded as cDNA or gDNA derived from T cells, B-cell-depleted T cells, or PBMCs.

The CDR3 is 14 amino acids. Between the trimmed V and J ends, which lost 0 bases and 4 bases, there was a span of 7 bases. Germline V CDR1 and CDR2: MNHEY, SVGAGI. The rearrangement links TRBV6-5 to TRBJ1-3; D not certain. The specimen was peripheral blood. The TCR comes from a woman in her fifties or sixties with acute or convalescent COVID-19. CDR3: CASSYSVGGNTIYF. CDR3 nucleotides: TGTGCCAGCAGTTACTCGGTTGGCGGAAACACCATATATTTT.